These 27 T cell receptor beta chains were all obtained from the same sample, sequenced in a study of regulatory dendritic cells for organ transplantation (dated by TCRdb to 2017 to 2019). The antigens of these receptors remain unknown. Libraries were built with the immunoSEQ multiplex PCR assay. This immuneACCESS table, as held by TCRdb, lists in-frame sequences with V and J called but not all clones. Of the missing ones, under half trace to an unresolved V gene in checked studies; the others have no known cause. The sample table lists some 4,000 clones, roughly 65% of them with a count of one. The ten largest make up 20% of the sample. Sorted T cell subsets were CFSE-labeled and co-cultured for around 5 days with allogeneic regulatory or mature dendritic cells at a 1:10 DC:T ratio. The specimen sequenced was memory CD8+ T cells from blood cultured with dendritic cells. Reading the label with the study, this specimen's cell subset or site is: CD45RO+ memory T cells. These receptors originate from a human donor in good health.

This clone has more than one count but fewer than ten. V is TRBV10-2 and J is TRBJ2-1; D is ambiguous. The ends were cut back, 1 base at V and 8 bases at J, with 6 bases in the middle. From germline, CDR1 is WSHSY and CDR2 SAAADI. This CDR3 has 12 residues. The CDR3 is CASSELAYEQFF. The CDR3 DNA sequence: TGCGCCAGCAGTGAGTTGGCATATGAGCAGTTCTTC.

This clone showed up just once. CDR3 protein: CASSPYNEQYF. CDR3 DNA: TGTGCCAGCAGCCCGTATAACGAGCAGTACTTC. The chain uses TRBV7-8 and TRBJ2-7; D is unresolved. The CDR3 has 11 residues. Trimming took 5 bases from V and 5 from J, leaving 7 bases between them. Looked up from germline, CDR1 is SGHVS and CDR2 is FQNEAQ.

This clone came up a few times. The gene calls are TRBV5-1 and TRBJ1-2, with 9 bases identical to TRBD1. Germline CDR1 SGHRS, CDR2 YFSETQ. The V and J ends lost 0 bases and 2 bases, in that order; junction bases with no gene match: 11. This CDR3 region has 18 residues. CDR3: CASSLGDRGDLRNYGYTF. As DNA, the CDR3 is TGCGCCAGCAGCTTGGGAGACAGGGGGGACCTGAGAAACTATGGCTACACCTTC.

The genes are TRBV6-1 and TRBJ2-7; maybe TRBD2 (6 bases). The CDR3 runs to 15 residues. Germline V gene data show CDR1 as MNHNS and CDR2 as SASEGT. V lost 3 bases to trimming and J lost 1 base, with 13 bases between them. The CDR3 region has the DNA TGTGCCAGCAGTGAGGCCAGCGGGTCATCCTACGAGCAGTACTTC. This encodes CASSEASGSSYEQYF.

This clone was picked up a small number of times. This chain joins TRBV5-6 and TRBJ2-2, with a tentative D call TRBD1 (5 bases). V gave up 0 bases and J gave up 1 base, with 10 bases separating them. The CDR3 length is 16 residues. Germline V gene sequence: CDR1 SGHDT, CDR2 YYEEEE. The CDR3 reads CASSLARQGNTGELFF. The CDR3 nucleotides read TGTGCCAGCAGCTTGGCCAGGCAGGGGAACACCGGGGAGCTGTTTTTT.

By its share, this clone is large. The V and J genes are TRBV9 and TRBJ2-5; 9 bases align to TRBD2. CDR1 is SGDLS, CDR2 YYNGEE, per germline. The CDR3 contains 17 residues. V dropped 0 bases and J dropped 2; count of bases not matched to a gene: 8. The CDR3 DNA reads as TGTGCCAGCAGCGTAGCTGAGGGCGGGGGGGTTCAAGAGACCCAGTACTTC. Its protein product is CASSVAEGGGVQETQYF.

In nucleotides, the CDR3 is TGCAGCGTTGAAGAGGAAGCGGGGGGCTACGAGCAGTACTTC. This gives the protein CSVEEEAGGYEQYF. The chain combines TRBV29-1 with TRBJ2-7; 9 bases match TRBD2. The CDR3 loop spans 14 amino acids. Unmatched junction bases numbered 3, after V lost 0 bases and J lost 3 bases. Per the germline V gene, CDR1 is SQVTM and CDR2 is ANQGSEA.

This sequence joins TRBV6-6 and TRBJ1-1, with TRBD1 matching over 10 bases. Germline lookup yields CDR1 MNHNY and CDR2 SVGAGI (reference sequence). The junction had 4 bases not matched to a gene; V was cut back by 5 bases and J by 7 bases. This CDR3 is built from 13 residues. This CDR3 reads CASSHGTGVEAFF. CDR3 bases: TGTGCCAGCAGTCATGGGACAGGGGTTGAAGCTTTCTTT.

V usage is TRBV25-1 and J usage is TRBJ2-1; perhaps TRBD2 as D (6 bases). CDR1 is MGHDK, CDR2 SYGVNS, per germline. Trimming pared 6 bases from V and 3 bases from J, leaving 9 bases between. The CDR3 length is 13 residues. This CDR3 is CASREGDYNEQFF. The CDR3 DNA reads TGTGCCAGCAGGGAGGGAGACTACAATGAGCAGTTCTTC.

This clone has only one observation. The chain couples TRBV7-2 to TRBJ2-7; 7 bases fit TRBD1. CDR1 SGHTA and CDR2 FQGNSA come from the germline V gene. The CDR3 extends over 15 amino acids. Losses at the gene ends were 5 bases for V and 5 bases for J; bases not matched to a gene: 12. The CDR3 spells CASSQDNRGSDEQYF. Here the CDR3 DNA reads TGTGCCAGCAGCCAAGATAACAGGGGTTCGGACGAGCAGTACTTC. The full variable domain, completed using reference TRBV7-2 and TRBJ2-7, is GAGVSQSPSNKVTEKGKDVELRCDPISGHTALYWYRQSLGQGLEFLIYFQGNSAPDKSGLPSDRFSAERTGGSVSTLTIQRTQQEDSAVYLCASSQDNRGSDEQYFGPGTRLTVT.

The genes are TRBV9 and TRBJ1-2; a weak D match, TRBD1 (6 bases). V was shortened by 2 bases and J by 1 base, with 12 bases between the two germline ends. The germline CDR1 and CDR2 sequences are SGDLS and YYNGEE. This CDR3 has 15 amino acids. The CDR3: CASSVLRGGNYGYTF. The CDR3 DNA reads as TGTGCCAGCAGCGTCCTTAGAGGGGGTAACTATGGCTACACCTTC.

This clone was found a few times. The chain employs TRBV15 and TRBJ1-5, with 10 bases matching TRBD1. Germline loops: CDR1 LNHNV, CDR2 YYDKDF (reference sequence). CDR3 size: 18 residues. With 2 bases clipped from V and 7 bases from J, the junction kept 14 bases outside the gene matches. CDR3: CATSRSSGTGVGSQPQHF. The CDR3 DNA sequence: TGTGCCACCAGCAGATCCTCCGGGACAGGGGTAGGAAGCCAGCCCCAGCATTTT.

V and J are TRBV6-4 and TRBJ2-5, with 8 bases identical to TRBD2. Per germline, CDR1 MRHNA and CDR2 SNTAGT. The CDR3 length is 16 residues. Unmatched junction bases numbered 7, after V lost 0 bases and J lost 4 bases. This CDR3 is CASSDSSGGGPETQYF. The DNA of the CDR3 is TGTGCCAGCAGTGACTCTTCTGGCGGGGGGCCAGAGACCCAGTACTTC.

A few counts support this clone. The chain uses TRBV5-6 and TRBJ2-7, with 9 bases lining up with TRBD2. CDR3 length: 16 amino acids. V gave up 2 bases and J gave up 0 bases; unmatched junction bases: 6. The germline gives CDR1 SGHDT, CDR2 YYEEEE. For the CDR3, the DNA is TGTGCCAGCAGCTTCGGGGCGGGGGGGGGCTCCTACGAGCAGTACTTC. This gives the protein CASSFGAGGGSYEQYF.

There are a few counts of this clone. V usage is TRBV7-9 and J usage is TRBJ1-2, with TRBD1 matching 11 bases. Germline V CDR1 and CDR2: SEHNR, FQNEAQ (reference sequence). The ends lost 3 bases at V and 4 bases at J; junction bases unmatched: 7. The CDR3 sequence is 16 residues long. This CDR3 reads CASSFPVGQGAYGYTF. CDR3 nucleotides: TGTGCCAGCAGCTTTCCCGTCGGACAGGGGGCCTATGGCTACACCTTC.

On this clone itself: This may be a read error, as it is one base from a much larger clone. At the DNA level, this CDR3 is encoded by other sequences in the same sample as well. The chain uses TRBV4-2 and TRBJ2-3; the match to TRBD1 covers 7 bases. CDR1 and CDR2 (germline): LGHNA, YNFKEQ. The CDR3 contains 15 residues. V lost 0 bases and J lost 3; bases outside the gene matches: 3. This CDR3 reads CASSQDNRGTDTQYF. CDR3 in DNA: TGTGCCAGCAGCCAAGATAACAGGGGAACAGATACGCAGTATTTT.

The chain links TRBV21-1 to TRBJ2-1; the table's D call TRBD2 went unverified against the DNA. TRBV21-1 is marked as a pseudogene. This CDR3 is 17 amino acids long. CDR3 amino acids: CASSKGQRGSSYNEQFF. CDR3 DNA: TGTGCCAGCAGCAAAGGACAGCGGGGGAGCTCCTACAATGAGCAGTTCTTC.

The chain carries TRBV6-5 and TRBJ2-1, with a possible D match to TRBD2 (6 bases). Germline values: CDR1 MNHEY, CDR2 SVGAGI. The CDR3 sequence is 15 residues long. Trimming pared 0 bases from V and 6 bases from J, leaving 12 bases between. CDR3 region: CASSYSGLTGNEQFF. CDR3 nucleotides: TGTGCCAGCAGTTACTCGGGACTTACCGGCAATGAGCAGTTCTTC.

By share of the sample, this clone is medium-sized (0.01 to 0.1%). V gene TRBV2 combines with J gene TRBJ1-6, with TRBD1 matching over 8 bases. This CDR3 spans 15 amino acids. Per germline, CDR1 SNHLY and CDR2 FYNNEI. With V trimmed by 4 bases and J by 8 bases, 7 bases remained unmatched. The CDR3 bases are TGTGCCAGCAGTGTTGACAGGGGACAAGATTCACCCCTCCACTTT. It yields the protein CASSVDRGQDSPLHF.

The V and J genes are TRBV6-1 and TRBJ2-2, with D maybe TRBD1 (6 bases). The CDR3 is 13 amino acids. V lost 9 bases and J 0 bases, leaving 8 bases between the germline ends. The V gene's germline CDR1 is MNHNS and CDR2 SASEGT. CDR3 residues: CARGTPNTGELFF. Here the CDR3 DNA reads TGTGCCAGGGGGACACCGAACACCGGGGAGCTGTTTTTT.

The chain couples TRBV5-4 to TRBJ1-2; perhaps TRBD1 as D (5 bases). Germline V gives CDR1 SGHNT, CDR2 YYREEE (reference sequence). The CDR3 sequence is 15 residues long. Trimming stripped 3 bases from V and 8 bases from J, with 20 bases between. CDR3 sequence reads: CASSSFRDSHGGYTF. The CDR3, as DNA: TGTGCCAGCAGCTCGTTCCGGGACTCGCATGGGGGCTACACCTTC. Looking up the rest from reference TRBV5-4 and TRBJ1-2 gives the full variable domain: ETGVTQSPTHLIKTRGQQVTLRCSSQSGHNTVSWYQQALGQGPQFIFQYYREEENGRGNFPPRFSGLQFPNYSSELNVNALELDDSALYLCASSSFRDSHGGYTFGSGTRLTVV.

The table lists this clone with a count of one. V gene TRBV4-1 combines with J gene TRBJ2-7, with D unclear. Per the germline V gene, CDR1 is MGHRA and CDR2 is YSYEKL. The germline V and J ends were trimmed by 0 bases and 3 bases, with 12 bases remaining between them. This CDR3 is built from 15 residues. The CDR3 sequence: CASSQDRSIHYEQYF. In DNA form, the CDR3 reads TGCGCCAGCAGCCAAGATCGATCGATACACTACGAGCAGTACTTC.

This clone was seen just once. This CDR3 is CASSLARGGPYEQYF. For the CDR3, the DNA is TGTGCCAGCAGCTTAGCGCGGGGGGGGCCTTACGAGCAGTACTTC. The gene calls are TRBV7-9 and TRBJ2-7; 9 bases match TRBD2. CDR3 length equals 15 residues. CDR1 is SEHNR and CDR2 is FQNEAQ in the germline V gene (reference sequence). With V trimmed by 0 bases and J by 4 bases, 4 bases remained unmatched.

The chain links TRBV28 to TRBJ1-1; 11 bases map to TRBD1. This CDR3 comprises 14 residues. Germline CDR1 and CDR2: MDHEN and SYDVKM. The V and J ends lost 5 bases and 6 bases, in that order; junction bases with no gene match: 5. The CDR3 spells CASSGDRGSAEAFF. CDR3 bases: TGTGCCAGCAGTGGGGACAGGGGGAGCGCTGAAGCTTTCTTT.

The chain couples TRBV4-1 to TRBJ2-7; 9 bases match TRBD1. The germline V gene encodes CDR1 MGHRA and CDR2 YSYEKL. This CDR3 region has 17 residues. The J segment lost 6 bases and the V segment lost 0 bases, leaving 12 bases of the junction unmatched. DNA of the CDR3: TGCGCCAGCAGCCAAGACTTTACTTCGGGACAGGGCGCCGAGCAGTACTTC. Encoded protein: CASSQDFTSGQGAEQYF.

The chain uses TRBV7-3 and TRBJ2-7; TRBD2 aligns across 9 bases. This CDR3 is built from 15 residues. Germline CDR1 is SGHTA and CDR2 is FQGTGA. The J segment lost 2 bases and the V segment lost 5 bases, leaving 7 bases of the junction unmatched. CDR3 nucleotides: TGTGCCAGCAGCCTATCAGCGGGGGGACCCTACGAGCAGTACTTC. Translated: CASSLSAGGPYEQYF.

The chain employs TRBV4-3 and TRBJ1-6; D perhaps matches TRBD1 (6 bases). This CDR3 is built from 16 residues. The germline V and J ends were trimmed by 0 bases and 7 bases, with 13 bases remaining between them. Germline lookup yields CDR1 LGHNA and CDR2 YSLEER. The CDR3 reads CASSQDRTDPNSPLHF. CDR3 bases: TGCGCCAGCAGCCAAGATAGGACAGACCCAAATTCACCCCTCCACTTT.